This T cell receptor beta chain was captured in a study of T cell clonality in common variable immunodeficiency. Study-wide results and limits: Reportedly, TCR beta sequences from common variable immunodeficiency showed fewer deletions and N-nucleotide insertions.

Concerning this clone: Its antigen is unidentified. Read coverage stops 3 residues before the CDR3 terminus; the germline J gene supplies the remainder.

The CDR3 is 14 amino acids. Trimming shortened V by 3 bases and J by 4 bases, and 13 bases separated the two germline ends. Germline CDR1 is DFQATT and CDR2 is SNEGSKA (reference sequence). Assay used: immunoSEQ multiplex PCR; TCRdb lists only in-frame clones, some missing. Altogether fewer than 30,000 clones were found in the sample, and no singletons occur. This chain connects TRBV20-1 to TRBJ2-1; D possibly corresponds to TRBD2 (6 bases). What was sequenced was peripheral blood mononuclear cells. This clonotype originated in a human donor with common variable immunodeficiency. The sequenced part of the CDR3 DNA is TGCAGTGCTAGGGCGGAACGGGGGTACAATGAG. Translated: CSARAERGYNE. The whole CDR3 sequence reads CSARAERGYNEQFF.